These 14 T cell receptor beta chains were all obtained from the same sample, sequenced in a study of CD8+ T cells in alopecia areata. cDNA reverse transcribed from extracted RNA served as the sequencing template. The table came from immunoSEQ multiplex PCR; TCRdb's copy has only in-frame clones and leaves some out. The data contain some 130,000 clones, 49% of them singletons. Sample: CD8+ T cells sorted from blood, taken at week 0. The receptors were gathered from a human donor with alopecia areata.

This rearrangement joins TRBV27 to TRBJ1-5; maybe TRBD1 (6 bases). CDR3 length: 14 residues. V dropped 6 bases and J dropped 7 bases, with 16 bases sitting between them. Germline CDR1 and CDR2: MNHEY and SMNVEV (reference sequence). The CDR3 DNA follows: TGTGCCAGCAGCGGGGGCAGGGGAGGACAGCCCCAGCATTTT. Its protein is CASSGGRGGQPQHF.

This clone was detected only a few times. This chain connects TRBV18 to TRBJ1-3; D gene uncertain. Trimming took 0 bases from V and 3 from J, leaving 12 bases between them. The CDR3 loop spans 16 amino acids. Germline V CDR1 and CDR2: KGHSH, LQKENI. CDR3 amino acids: CASSPPEGLHGNTIYF. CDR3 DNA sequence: TGTGCCAGCTCACCACCTGAAGGGTTGCATGGAAACACCATATATTTT. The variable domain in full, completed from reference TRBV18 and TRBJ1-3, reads NAGVMQNPRHLVRRRGQEARLRCSPMKGHSHVYWYRQLPEEGLKFMVYLQKENIIDESGMPKERFSAEFPKEGPSILRIQQVVRGDSAAYFCASSPPEGLHGNTIYFGEGSWLTVV.

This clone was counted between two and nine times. The CDR3 DNA reads as TGCGCCAGCAGCCAACGGACAGGGGTCGGCTACACCTTC. Translation: CASSQRTGVGYTF. The V call is TRBV4-1, the J call TRBJ1-2, with TRBD1 matching over 9 bases. V lost 2 bases, J lost 8 bases, and 3 bases stayed unmatched. This CDR3 has 13 amino acids. CDR1 MGHRA and CDR2 YSYEKL come from the germline V gene.

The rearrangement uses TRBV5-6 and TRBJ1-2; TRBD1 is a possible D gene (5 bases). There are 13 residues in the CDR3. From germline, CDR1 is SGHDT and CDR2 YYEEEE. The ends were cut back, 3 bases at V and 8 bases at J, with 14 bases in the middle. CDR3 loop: CASSYQGHDGYTF. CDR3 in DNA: TGTGCCAGCAGCTACCAGGGTCATGACGGCTACACCTTC.

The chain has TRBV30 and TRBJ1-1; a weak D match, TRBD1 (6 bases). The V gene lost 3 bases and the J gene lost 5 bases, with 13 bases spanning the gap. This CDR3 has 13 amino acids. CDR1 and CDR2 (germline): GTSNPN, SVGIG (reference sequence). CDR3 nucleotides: TGTGCCTGGAGCCGGACAGTCGAAACTGAAGCTTTCTTT. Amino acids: CAWSRTVETEAFF.

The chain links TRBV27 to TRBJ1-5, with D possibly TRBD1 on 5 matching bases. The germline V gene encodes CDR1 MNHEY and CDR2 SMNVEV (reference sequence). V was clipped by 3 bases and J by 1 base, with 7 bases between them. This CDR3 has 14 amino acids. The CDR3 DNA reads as TGTGCCAGCAGTTTCGCAGGGAGCAATCAGCCCCAGCATTTT. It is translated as CASSFAGSNQPQHF.

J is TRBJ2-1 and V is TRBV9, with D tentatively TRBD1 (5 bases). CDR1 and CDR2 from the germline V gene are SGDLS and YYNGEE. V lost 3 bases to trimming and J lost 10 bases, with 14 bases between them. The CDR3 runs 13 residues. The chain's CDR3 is CASSGRSGQEQFF. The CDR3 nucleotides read TGTGCCAGCAGCGGACGCTCAGGGCAAGAGCAGTTCTTC.

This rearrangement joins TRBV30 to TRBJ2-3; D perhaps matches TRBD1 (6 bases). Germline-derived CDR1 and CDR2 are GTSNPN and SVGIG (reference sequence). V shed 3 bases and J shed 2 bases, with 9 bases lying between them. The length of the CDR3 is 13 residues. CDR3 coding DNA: TGTGCCTGGAGCCGGGACACCACAGATACGCAGTATTTT. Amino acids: CAWSRDTTDTQYF.

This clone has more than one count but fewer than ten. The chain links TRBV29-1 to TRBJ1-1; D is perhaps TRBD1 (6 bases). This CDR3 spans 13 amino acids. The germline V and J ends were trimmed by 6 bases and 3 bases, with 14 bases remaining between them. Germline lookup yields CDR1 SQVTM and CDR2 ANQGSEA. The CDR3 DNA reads TGCAGCGTCTTTTCAGGGGAGGACACTGAAGCTTTCTTT. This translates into CSVFSGEDTEAFF. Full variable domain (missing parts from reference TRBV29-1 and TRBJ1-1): SAVISQKPSRDICQRGTSLTIQCQVDSQVTMMFWYRQQPGQSLTLIATANQGSEATYESGFVIDKFPISRPNLTFSTLTVSNMSPEDSSIYLCSVFSGEDTEAFFGQGTRLTVV.

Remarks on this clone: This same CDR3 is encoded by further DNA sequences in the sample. For the CDR3, the DNA is TGTGCCAGCAGCGACTCCTACGAGCAGTACTTC. Protein sequence: CASSDSYEQYF. V is TRBV11-2 and J is TRBJ2-7, with no clear D. Germline CDR1 SGHAT, CDR2 FQNNGV. The CDR3 has 11 amino acids. V lost 5 bases and J 0 bases, leaving 2 bases between the germline ends. Together with reference TRBV11-2 and TRBJ2-7, the CDR3 gives the full variable domain: EAGVAQSPRYKIIEKRQSVAFWCNPISGHATLYWYQQILGQGPKLLIQFQNNGVVDDSQLPKDRFSAERLKGVDSTLKIQPAKLEDSAVYLCASSDSYEQYFGPGTRLTVT.

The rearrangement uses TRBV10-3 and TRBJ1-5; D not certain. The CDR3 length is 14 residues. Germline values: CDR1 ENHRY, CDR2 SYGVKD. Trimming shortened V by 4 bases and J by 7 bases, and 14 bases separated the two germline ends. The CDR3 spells CAISVERQTQPQHF. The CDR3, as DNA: TGTGCCATCAGTGTAGAGAGACAAACCCAGCCCCAGCATTTT.

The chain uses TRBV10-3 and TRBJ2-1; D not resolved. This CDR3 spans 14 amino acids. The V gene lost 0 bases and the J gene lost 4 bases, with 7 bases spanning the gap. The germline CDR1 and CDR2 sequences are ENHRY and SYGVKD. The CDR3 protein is CAISESADYNEQFF. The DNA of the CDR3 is TGTGCCATCAGTGAGTCTGCGGATTACAATGAGCAGTTCTTC.

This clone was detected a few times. CDR3 nucleotides: TGTGCTAGTGGTTTGGCTGACAGATTCGACTACGAGCAGTACTTC. This codes for CASGLADRFDYEQYF. The chain combines TRBV12-5 with TRBJ2-7; weak D call: TRBD1 (5 bases). The CDR3 sequence is 15 residues long. Germline V gene sequence: CDR1 LGHNT, CDR2 FRNRAP. Trimming pared 1 base from V and 3 bases from J, leaving 13 bases between.

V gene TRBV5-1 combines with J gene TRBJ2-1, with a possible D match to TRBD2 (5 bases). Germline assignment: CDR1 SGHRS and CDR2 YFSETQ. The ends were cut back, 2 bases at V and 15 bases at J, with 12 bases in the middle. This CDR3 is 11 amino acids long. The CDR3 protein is CASSFDGERFF. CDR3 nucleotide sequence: TGCGCCAGCAGCTTCGACGGGGAACGGTTCTTC.